The 32 T cell receptor beta chains below all came from one sample that was sequenced in a study of Ad26.COV2.S vaccination and SARS-CoV-2 variants. Sequenced by immunoSEQ multiplex PCR; TCRdb stores in-frame clones only, minus some. The sample has around 310,000 clones, 85% to 90% seen once. Treatment meaning: some 19 received Ad26.COV2.S at low or high dose, single or two shots; about 5 received placebo; per-sample allocation not given. Following the first vaccine or placebo injection, samples were taken on day 63. Source: peripheral blood, taken in a trial of Ad26.COV2.S vaccine versus placebo. Receptor source: a person between 18 and 65 years old who received the Ad26.COV2.S COVID-19 vaccine or a placebo.

This chain links TRBV6-5 with TRBJ1-1; 11 nucleotides match TRBD1. The CDR3 runs 16 residues. Germline trimming cut 2 bases from V and 5 bases from J; bases unmatched to any gene: 7. In germline, CDR1 is MNHEY, CDR2 SVGAGI. The chain's CDR3 is CASSYRTGGRVTEAFF. As DNA, the CDR3 is TGTGCCAGCAGTTACCGGACAGGGGGCCGGGTGACTGAAGCTTTCTTT.

This chain uses TRBV27 with TRBJ1-2; D remains ambiguous. This CDR3 comprises 16 residues. Germline V gene lookup returns CDR1 MNHEY and CDR2 SMNVEV (reference sequence). The ends were cut back, 8 bases at V and 2 bases at J, with 21 bases in the middle. The CDR3 loop is CASLIRAGMPNYGYTF. The CDR3 DNA reads as TGTGCCAGCCTGATTCGGGCGGGAATGCCGAACTATGGCTACACCTTC.

V gene TRBV4-1 combines with J gene TRBJ2-3, with TRBD2 matching 7 bases. CDR3 length: 18 amino acids. The germline V gene has CDR1 MGHRA and CDR2 YSYEKL. V trimming: 1 base; J trimming: 3 bases; junction bases outside the gene matches: 13. In nucleotides, the CDR3 is TGCGCCAGCAGCCAAGTTTCCCCCCGGGGCGGGGGTACAGATACGCAGTATTTT. It yields the protein CASSQVSPRGGGTDTQYF.

The V call is TRBV6-5, the J call TRBJ1-4; a possible D gene is TRBD1 (5 bases). Germline lookup yields CDR1 MNHEY and CDR2 SVGAGI. The V end was cut by 4 bases, the J end by 0 bases, with 12 bases between. The CDR3 consists of 16 residues. CDR3 region: CASSSHGTSTNEKLFF. In DNA form, the CDR3 reads TGTGCCAGCAGTTCCCACGGGACGTCAACTAATGAAAAACTGTTTTTT.

The genes are TRBV19 and TRBJ1-5; D is ambiguous. The CDR3 has 13 residues. The ends were cut back, 10 bases at V and 0 bases at J, with 10 bases in the middle. The germline V gene has CDR1 LNHDA and CDR2 SQIVND (reference sequence). The CDR3 DNA is TGTGCCATAGGAAGGAATAGCAATCAGCCCCAGCATTTT. Translating gives CAIGRNSNQPQHF.

This clone came up many times. The chain has TRBV2 and TRBJ2-5; weak D call: TRBD2 (5 bases). Germline V gene lookup returns CDR1 SNHLY and CDR2 FYNNEI. V was pared by 4 bases and J by 5 bases, with 11 bases between. This CDR3 spans 13 amino acids. CDR3 nucleotides: TGTGCCAGCAGTGTAGGGCGGGTGGAGACCCAGTACTTC. Translating gives CASSVGRVETQYF.

The chain uses TRBV11-3 and TRBJ1-1; D gene unclear. V dropped 1 base and J dropped 1 base, with 4 bases sitting between them. The CDR3 sequence is 13 residues long. Germline V CDR1 and CDR2: SGHNT, YENEEA. CDR3 sequence: CASSLGTNTEAFF. The CDR3 coding sequence is TGTGCCAGCAGCTTAGGAACGAACACTGAAGCTTTCTTT.

This sequence joins TRBV2 and TRBJ2-1; 10 positions agree with TRBD2. The CDR3 is 18 residues long. With 7 bases clipped from V and 1 base from J, the junction kept 13 bases outside the gene matches. From germline, CDR1 is SNHLY and CDR2 FYNNEI. CDR3 DNA: TGTGCCAGCATCCCCGGAGCGGGAGGGCCTAAGTCCTACAATGAGCAGTTCTTC. Its protein product is CASIPGAGGPKSYNEQFF. Using reference TRBV2 and TRBJ2-1 for the parts outside the CDR3, the full variable domain is EPEVTQTPSHQVTQMGQEVILRCVPISNHLYFYWYRQILGQKVEFLVSFYNNEISEKSEIFDDQFSVERPDGSNFTLKIRSTKLEDSAMYFCASIPGAGGPKSYNEQFFGPGTRLTVL.

This chain links TRBV10-3 with TRBJ1-2; possibly TRBD1 for D (5 bases). V lost 0 bases and J 5 bases, leaving 10 bases between the germline ends. The germline CDR1 and CDR2 sequences are ENHRY and SYGVKD. This CDR3 is built from 14 residues. The CDR3 DNA follows: TGTGCCATCAGTGAGTCGGGGGGGATATATGGCTACACCTTC. This sequence encodes CAISESGGIYGYTF.

As for this clone: Other nucleotide sequences from this sample produce the same CDR3. The V gene is TRBV9, the J gene TRBJ2-1; D call uncertain. Trimming shortened V by 0 bases and J by 4 bases, and 5 bases separated the two germline ends. Per the germline V gene, CDR1 is SGDLS and CDR2 is YYNGEE. The CDR3 is 13 amino acids. The CDR3 DNA sequence: TGTGCCAGCAGCGTAGATCAGTACAATGAGCAGTTCTTC. It translates to CASSVDQYNEQFF. Supplemented by reference TRBV9 and TRBJ2-1, the full variable domain reads DSGVTQTPKHLITATGQRVTLRCSPRSGDLSVYWYQQSLDQGLQFLIQYYNGEERAKGNILERFSAQQFPDLHSELNLSSLELGDSALYFCASSVDQYNEQFFGPGTRLTVL.

The chain links TRBV6-1 to TRBJ1-2, with a possible D match to TRBD1 (5 bases). The length of the CDR3 is 18 residues. The germline CDR1 and CDR2 sequences are MNHNS and SASEGT. Trimming took 1 base from V and 4 from J, leaving 22 bases between them. As DNA, the CDR3 is TGTGCCAGCAGTGAAGAAGGCGGCCTCATCGAGGGGCTCTATGGCTACACCTTC. Its translation: CASSEEGGLIEGLYGYTF.

V usage is TRBV7-2 and J usage is TRBJ2-1, with 8 bases lining up with TRBD2. After removal of 0 bases from V and 6 bases from J, the junction contained 10 bases not matched to a gene. The germline V gene encodes CDR1 SGHTA and CDR2 FQGNSA. CDR3 size: 17 residues. The CDR3 DNA follows: TGTGCCAGCAGCTTAGCGAGCGGGGGCCGACTCGGCAATGAGCAGTTCTTC. Encoded protein: CASSLASGGRLGNEQFF.

The CDR3 loop reads CATSQGRSTDTQYF. Written as DNA, the CDR3 is TGTGCCACCTCACAGGGGCGTAGCACAGATACGCAGTATTTT. The chain joins TRBV24-1 to TRBJ2-3; TRBD1 matches 7 bases. V was clipped by 9 bases and J by 0 bases; unmatched bases: 5. The germline V gene encodes CDR1 KGHDR and CDR2 SFDVKD. This CDR3 is 14 amino acids long.

The chain employs TRBV3-1 (or the pseudogene TRBV3-2) and TRBJ2-5; a possible D gene is TRBD2 (5 bases). The germline gives CDR1 LGHDT, CDR2 YNNKEL (reference sequence). The CDR3 has 15 residues. Between the trimmed V and J ends, which lost 4 bases and 5 bases, there was a span of 17 bases. CDR3 DNA: TGTGCCAGCAGCCTTCGCTTGGACTCAGGCGAGACCCAGTACTTC. The encoded protein is CASSLRLDSGETQYF.

The chain recombines TRBV5-4 with TRBJ1-1; TRBD1 matches 9 bases. Looked up from germline, CDR1 is SGHNT and CDR2 is YYREEE (reference sequence). Trimming took 3 bases from V and 6 from J; bases not matched to a gene: 6. CDR3 length: 14 residues. DNA for the CDR3: TGTGCCAGCAGCTGGGACAGGGAGGAGTCTGAAGCTTTCTTT. As protein: CASSWDREESEAFF.

This chain joins TRBV6-6 and TRBJ1-1, with a possible D match to TRBD1 (5 bases). V was clipped by 6 bases and J by 8 bases, with 10 bases between them. Germline values: CDR1 MNHNY, CDR2 SVGAGI (reference sequence). This CDR3 region has 11 residues. The CDR3 region has the DNA TGTGCCAGCAGCCGCGGGGCAGAAGCTTTCTTT. Its protein is CASSRGAEAFF.

This clone was observed once. The V and J genes are TRBV27 and TRBJ2-1; D perhaps matches TRBD2 (7 bases). Trimming pared 2 bases from V and 7 bases from J, leaving 9 bases between. CDR3 size: 13 residues. The germline gives CDR1 MNHEY, CDR2 SMNVEV (reference sequence). CDR3 protein: CASSLGGANEQFF. In DNA, the CDR3 is TGTGCCAGCAGTTTAGGGGGGGCGAATGAGCAGTTCTTC.

The chain recombines TRBV6-5 with TRBJ2-3; no definite D call. The CDR3 extends over 15 amino acids. CDR1 is MNHEY and CDR2 is SVGAGI in the germline V gene. Trimming took off 4 bases at V and 6 bases at J, with 17 bases between the two ends. The CDR3 region is CASSLGQVRGDTQYF. In DNA, the CDR3 is TGTGCCAGCAGTTTGGGTCAGGTTCGTGGCGATACGCAGTATTTT.

This clone occurred a few times. The rearrangement uses TRBV25-1 and TRBJ2-5, with D tentatively TRBD1 (6 bases). The CDR3 sequence is 17 residues long. Trimming stripped 0 bases from V and 5 bases from J, with 19 bases between. Germline-derived CDR1 and CDR2 are MGHDK and SYGVNS. CDR3 bases: TGTGCCAGCAGTGAATATAAGGCACAGGGCAACCGGGAGACCCAGTACTTC. Its protein product is CASSEYKAQGNRETQYF.

V is TRBV11-2 and J is TRBJ1-4; D uncertain. The V end lost 3 bases, the J end lost 5 bases, and 16 bases lay between the germline ends. The CDR3 is made up of 16 amino acids. Germline V gives CDR1 SGHAT, CDR2 FQNNGV. The CDR3 is CASSFTRAGPNEKLFF. The CDR3 DNA sequence: TGTGCCAGCAGCTTCACAAGGGCAGGCCCAAATGAAAAACTGTTTTTT.

V and J are TRBV5-4 and TRBJ2-3; the D gene is possibly TRBD2 (5 bases). With 2 bases removed from V and 3 bases from J, the gap between germline ends came to 13 bases. The CDR3 loop spans 15 amino acids. The germline V gene encodes CDR1 SGHNT and CDR2 YYREEE (reference sequence). The CDR3 here is CASSFREGGTDTQYF. In nucleotides, the CDR3 is TGTGCCAGCAGCTTCCGTGAGGGTGGGACAGATACGCAGTATTTT. Full variable domain (rest looked up from reference TRBV5-4 and TRBJ2-3): ETGVTQSPTHLIKTRGQQVTLRCSSQSGHNTVSWYQQALGQGPQFIFQYYREEENGRGNFPPRFSGLQFPNYSSELNVNALELDDSALYLCASSFREGGTDTQYFGPGTRLTVL.

J is TRBJ1-5 and V is TRBV19, with a weak D call TRBD1 (5 bases). The germline V and J ends were trimmed by 7 bases and 7 bases, with 14 bases remaining between them. This CDR3 has 13 amino acids. Germline V gene lookup returns CDR1 LNHDA and CDR2 SQIVND (reference sequence). The CDR3 sequence is CASTTWDGQPQHF. In DNA form, the CDR3 reads TGTGCCAGTACCACCTGGGACGGACAGCCCCAGCATTTT.

The CDR3 is CASRSFGVGTGELFF. CDR3 bases: TGTGCCAGCAGGAGTTTTGGGGTCGGCACCGGGGAGCTGTTTTTT. This chain uses TRBV7-2 with TRBJ2-2; D gene uncertain. The ends were cut back, 6 bases at V and 4 bases at J, with 15 bases in the middle. There are 15 residues in the CDR3. Per germline, CDR1 SGHTA and CDR2 FQGNSA.

This chain joins TRBV7-2 and TRBJ2-1, with a weak D call TRBD2 (5 bases). The CDR3 contains 12 residues. Looked up from germline, CDR1 is SGHTA and CDR2 is FQGNSA. Trimming shortened V by 4 bases and J by 11 bases, and 12 bases separated the two germline ends. The CDR3: CASSYLSGKQFF. The CDR3 DNA reads TGTGCCAGCAGCTATCTGTCGGGAAAGCAGTTCTTC. The complete variable domain, with remaining parts taken from reference TRBV7-2 and TRBJ2-1, reads GAGVSQSPSNKVTEKGKDVELRCDPISGHTALYWYRQSLGQGLEFLIYFQGNSAPDKSGLPSDRFSAERTGGSVSTLTIQRTQQEDSAVYLCASSYLSGKQFFGPGTRLTVL.

The rearrangement joins TRBV7-9 to TRBJ1-1; D is unclear. V was clipped by 5 bases and J by 2 bases, with 12 bases between them. Per the germline V gene, CDR1 is SEHNR and CDR2 is FQNEAQ (reference sequence). The CDR3 runs to 14 residues. The CDR3 is CASSRQTVNTEAFF. The CDR3, as DNA: TGTGCCAGCAGCCGACAAACGGTTAACACTGAAGCTTTCTTT. Using reference TRBV7-9 and TRBJ1-1 for the parts outside the CDR3, the full variable domain is DTGVSQNPRHKITKRGQNVTFRCDPISEHNRLYWYRQTLGQGPEFLTYFQNEAQLEKSRLLSDRFSAERPKGSFSTLEIQRTEQGDSAMYLCASSRQTVNTEAFFGQGTRLTVV.

The rearrangement links TRBV18 to TRBJ2-4; D is possibly TRBD1 (6 bases). Germline CDR1 and CDR2: KGHSH and LQKENI. V lost 6 bases and J 2 bases, leaving 17 bases between the germline ends. The CDR3 is 16 amino acids. CDR3 loop: CASSPLLQGTKNIQYF. The CDR3 DNA follows: TGTGCCAGCTCTCCCCTACTTCAGGGGACCAAAAACATTCAGTACTTC.

The V call is TRBV20-1, the J call TRBJ1-1, with 8 nucleotides matching TRBD1. Germline V gene sequence: CDR1 DFQATT, CDR2 SNEGSKA (reference sequence). Unmatched junction bases numbered 2, after V lost 6 bases and J lost 8 bases. This CDR3 comprises 10 residues. CDR3 sequence (DNA): TGCAGTGCCACAGGGGGAGAAGCTTTCTTT. It translates to CSATGGEAFF.

This clone was found once. This chain connects TRBV18 to TRBJ1-5; maybe TRBD1 (5 bases). Trimming shortened V by 3 bases and J by 5 bases, and 17 bases separated the two germline ends. This CDR3 comprises 16 residues. The germline gives CDR1 KGHSH, CDR2 LQKENI. CDR3 region: CASSPRDRAGDQPQHF. The CDR3 nucleotides are TGTGCCAGCTCACCTCGGGACCGGGCAGGTGATCAGCCCCAGCATTTT. Supplemented by reference TRBV18 and TRBJ1-5, the full variable domain reads NAGVMQNPRHLVRRRGQEARLRCSPMKGHSHVYWYRQLPEEGLKFMVYLQKENIIDESGMPKERFSAEFPKEGPSILRIQQVVRGDSAAYFCASSPRDRAGDQPQHFGDGTRLSIL.

The chain is built from TRBV28 and TRBJ1-1; the D is unclear. Germline CDR1 reads MDHEN; CDR2 reads SYDVKM. This CDR3 has 15 amino acids. V was clipped by 1 base and J by 0 bases, with 9 bases between them. CDR3 in amino acids: CASSLYTLLNTEAFF. CDR3 DNA sequence: TGTGCCAGCAGTTTATACACTTTATTGAACACTGAAGCTTTCTTT.

The V call is TRBV7-9, the J call TRBJ1-2; D might be TRBD1 (6 bases). The germline V and J ends were trimmed by 5 bases and 2 bases, with 15 bases remaining between them. The CDR3 runs to 15 residues. CDR1 and CDR2 from the germline V gene are SEHNR and FQNEAQ (reference sequence). The CDR3 here is CASSPGMDSNYGYTF. The CDR3, as DNA: TGTGCCAGCAGCCCAGGGATGGACAGCAACTATGGCTACACCTTC.

This chain links TRBV6-2 or TRBV6-3 with TRBJ1-2; 7 bases fit TRBD1. Germline lookup yields CDR1 MNHEY and CDR2 SVGEGT. CDR3 length equals 17 residues. With V trimmed by 0 bases and J by 4 bases, 11 bases remained unmatched. The CDR3 is CASSYSTPGQPFYGYTF. CDR3 bases: TGTGCCAGCAGTTACTCGACCCCGGGACAGCCTTTCTATGGCTACACCTTC.

This chain connects TRBV7-9 to TRBJ2-1; tentatively, D is TRBD1 or TRBD2 (6 bases each). V was pared by 8 bases and J by 0 bases, with 14 bases between. The CDR3 spans 15 residues. Germline V gives CDR1 SEHNR, CDR2 FQNEAQ (reference sequence). The CDR3 coding sequence is TGTGCCAGCGTTAGGGGGGCAGTCTCCTACAATGAGCAGTTCTTC. This codes for CASVRGAVSYNEQFF.